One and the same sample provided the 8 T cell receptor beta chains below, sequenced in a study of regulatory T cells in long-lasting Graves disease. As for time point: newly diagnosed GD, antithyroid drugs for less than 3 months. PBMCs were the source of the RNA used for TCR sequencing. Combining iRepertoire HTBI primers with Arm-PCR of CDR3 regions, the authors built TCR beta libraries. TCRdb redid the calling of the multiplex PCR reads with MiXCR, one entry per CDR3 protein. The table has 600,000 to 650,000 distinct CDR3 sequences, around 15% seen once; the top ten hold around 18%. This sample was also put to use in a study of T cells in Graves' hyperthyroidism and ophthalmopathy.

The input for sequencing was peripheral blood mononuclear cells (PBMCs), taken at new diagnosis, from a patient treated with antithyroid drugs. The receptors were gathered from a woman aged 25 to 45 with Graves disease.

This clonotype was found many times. CDR3 nucleotide sequence: TGTGCCAGTAGTATCCCCAAGACGGTGAACACTGAAGCTTTCTTT. This translates into CASSIPKTVNTEAFF. The chain carries TRBV19 and TRBJ1-1; D unclear. The CDR3 loop spans 15 amino acids. Trimming stripped 3 bases from V and 0 bases from J, with 11 bases between. Germline assignment: CDR1 LNHDA and CDR2 SQIVND (reference sequence).

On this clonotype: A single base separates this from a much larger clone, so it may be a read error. CDR3 protein: CARSLFAENSYEQYF. CDR3 nucleotides: TGCGCCCGCAGCTTATTTGCCGAAAACTCCTACGAGCAGTACTTC. The chain employs TRBV5-1 and TRBJ2-7; D is unclear. Germline V gene sequence: CDR1 SGHRS, CDR2 YFSETQ. This CDR3 has 15 residues.

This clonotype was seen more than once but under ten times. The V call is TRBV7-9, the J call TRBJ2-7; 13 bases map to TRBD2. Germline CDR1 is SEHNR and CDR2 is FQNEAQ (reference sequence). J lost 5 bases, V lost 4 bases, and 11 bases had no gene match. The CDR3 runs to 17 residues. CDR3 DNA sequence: TGTGCCAGCAGCTACCGGACTAGCGGGAGAGATACCCACGAGCAGTACTTC. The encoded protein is CASSYRTSGRDTHEQYF.

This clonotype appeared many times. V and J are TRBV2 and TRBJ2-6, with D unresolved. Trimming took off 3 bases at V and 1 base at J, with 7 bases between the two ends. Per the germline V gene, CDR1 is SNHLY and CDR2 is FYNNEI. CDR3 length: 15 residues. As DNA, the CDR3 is TGTGCCAGCAGTGACGAAGGGTCTGGGGCCAACGTCCTGACTTTC. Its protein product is CASSDEGSGANVLTF. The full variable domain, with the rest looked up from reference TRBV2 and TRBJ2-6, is EPEVTQTPSHQVTQMGQEVILRCVPISNHLYFYWYRQILGQKVEFLVSFYNNEISEKSEIFDDQFSVERPDGSNFTLKIRSTKLEDSAMYFCASSDEGSGANVLTFGAGSRLTVL.

DNA of the CDR3: TGCAGTGCTAGAGATCCGGGACAGGGGGTCCCCTTCTTATTCACAGATACGCAGTATTTT. Translation gives CSARDPGQGVPFLFTDTQYF. The chain uses TRBV20-1 and TRBJ2-3; 11 nucleotides match TRBD1. CDR1 is DFQATT and CDR2 is SNEGSKA in the germline V gene (reference sequence). CDR3 length: 20 amino acids. Trimming at V came to 0 bases and at J to 2 bases, leaving 16 bases not matched to a gene.

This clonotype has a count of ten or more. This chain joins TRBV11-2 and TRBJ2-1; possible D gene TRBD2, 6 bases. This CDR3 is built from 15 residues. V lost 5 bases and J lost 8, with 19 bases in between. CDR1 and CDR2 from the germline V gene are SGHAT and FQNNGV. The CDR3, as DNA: TGTGCCAGCAGCCTATACGGGGGAGTCATGGATGAGCAGTTCTTC. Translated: CASSLYGGVMDEQFF.

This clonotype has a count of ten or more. The CDR3 nucleotides read TGTGCCAGCAGGTCAGGGGGCGCGGGCTATGGCTACACCTTC. This gives the protein CASRSGGAGYGYTF. The V call is TRBV6-1, the J call TRBJ1-2; TRBD1 matches 8 bases. Germline V CDR1 and CDR2: MNHNS, SASEGT. The ends lost 6 bases at V and 4 bases at J; junction bases unmatched: 7. CDR3 size: 14 residues.

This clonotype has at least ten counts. The CDR3 loop is CASSIVQSEQYF. For the CDR3, the DNA is TGTGCCAGCAGTATCGTACAGAGCGAGCAGTACTTC. V and J are TRBV28 and TRBJ2-7; D gene ambiguous. CDR3 length: 12 residues. CDR1 is MDHEN and CDR2 is SYDVKM in the germline V gene. Deletions cut 5 bases from V and 6 bases from J, with 11 bases between.